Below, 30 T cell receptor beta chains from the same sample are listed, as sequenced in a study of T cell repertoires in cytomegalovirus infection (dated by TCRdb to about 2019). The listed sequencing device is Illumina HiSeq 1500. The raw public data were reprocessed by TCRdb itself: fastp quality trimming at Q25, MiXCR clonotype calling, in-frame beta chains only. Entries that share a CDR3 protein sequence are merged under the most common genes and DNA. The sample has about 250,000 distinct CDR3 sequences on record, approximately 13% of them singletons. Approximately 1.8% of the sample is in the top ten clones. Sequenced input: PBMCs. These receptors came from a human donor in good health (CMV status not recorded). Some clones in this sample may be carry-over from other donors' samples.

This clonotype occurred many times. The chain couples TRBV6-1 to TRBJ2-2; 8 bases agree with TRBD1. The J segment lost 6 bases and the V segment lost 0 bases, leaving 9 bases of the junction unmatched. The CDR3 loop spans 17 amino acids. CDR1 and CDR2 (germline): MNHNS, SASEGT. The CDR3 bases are TGTGCCAGCAGTGAAGCGGCGGGACAGGCCGAGTCCGGGGAGCTGTTTTTT. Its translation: CASSEAAGQAESGELFF.

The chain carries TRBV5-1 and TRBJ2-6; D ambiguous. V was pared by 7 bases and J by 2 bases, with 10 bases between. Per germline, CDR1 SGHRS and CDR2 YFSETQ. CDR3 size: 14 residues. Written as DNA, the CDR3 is TGCGCCAGCCTCTTGGACCCTGGGGCCAACGTCCTGACTTTC. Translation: CASLLDPGANVLTF.

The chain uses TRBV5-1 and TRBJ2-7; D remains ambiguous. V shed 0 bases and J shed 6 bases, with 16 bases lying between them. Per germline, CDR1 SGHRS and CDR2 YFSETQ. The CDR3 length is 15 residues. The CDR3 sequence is CASSLATSGSGEQYF. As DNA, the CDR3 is TGCGCCAGCAGCTTGGCCACTTCGGGTTCCGGCGAGCAGTACTTC.

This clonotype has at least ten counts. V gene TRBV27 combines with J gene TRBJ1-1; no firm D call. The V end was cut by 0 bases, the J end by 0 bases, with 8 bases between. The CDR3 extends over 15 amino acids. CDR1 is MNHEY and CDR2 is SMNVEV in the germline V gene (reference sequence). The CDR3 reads CASSLSGTVNTEAFF. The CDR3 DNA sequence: TGTGCCAGCAGTTTATCCGGTACAGTGAACACTGAAGCTTTCTTT.

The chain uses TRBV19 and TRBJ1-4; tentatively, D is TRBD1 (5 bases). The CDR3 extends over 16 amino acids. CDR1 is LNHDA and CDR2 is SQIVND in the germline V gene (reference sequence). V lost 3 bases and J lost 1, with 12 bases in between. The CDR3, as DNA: TGTGCCAGTAGTATGACGGGGCAGATAACTAATGAAAAACTGTTTTTT. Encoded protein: CASSMTGQITNEKLFF.

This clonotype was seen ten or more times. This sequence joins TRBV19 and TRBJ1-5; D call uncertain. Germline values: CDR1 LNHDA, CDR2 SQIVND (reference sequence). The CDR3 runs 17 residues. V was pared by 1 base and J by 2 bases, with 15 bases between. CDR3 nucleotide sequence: TGTGCCAGTAGTATAGGAGTGGGTCCTGGGGGCAATCAGCCCCAGCATTTT. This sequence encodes CASSIGVGPGGNQPQHF.

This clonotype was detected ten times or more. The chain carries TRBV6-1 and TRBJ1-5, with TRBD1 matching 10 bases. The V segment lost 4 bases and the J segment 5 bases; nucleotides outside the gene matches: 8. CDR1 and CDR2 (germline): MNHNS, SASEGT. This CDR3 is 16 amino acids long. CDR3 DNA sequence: TGTGCCAGCAGTGCCCCGGACAGGGGGTGGGATCAGCCCCAGCATTTT. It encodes CASSAPDRGWDQPQHF.

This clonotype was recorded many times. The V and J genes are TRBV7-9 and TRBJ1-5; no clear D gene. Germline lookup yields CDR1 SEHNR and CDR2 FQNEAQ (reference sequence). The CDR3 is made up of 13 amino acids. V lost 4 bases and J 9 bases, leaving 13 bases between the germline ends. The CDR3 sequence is CASSSADRGPQHF. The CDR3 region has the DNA TGTGCCAGCAGCTCGGCGGACCGGGGGCCCCAGCATTTT.

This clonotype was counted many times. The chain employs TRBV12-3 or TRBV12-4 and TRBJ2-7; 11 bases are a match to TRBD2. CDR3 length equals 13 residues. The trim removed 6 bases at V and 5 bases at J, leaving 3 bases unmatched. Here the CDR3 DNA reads TGTGCCAGCAGCATAGCGGGAGGGGACGAGCAGTACTTC. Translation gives CASSIAGGDEQYF.

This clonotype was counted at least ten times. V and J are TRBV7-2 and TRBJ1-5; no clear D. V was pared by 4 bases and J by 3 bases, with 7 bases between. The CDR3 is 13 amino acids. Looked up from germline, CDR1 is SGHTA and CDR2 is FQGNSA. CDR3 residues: CASSSEPNQPQHF. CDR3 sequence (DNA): TGTGCCAGCAGCTCGGAACCCAATCAGCCCCAGCATTTT.

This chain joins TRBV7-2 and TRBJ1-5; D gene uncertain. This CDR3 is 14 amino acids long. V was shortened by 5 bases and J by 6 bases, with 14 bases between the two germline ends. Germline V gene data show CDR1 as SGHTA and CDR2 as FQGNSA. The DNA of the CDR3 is TGTGCCAGCAGCCCGAGTTCTCGAGGTCAGCCCCAGCATTTT. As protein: CASSPSSRGQPQHF.

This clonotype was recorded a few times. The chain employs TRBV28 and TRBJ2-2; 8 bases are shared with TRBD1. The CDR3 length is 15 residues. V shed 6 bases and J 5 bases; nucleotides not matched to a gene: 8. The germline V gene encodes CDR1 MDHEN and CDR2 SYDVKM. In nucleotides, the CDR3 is TGTGCCAGCAGGCAGGGGGCGGTTGGTACCGGGGAGCTGTTTTTT. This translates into CASRQGAVGTGELFF. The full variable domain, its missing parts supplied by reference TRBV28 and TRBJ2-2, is DVKVTQSSRYLVKRTGEKVFLECVQDMDHENMFWYRQDPGLGLRLIYFSYDVKMKEKGDIPEGYSVSREKKERFSLILESASTNQTSMYLCASRQGAVGTGELFFGEGSRLTVL.

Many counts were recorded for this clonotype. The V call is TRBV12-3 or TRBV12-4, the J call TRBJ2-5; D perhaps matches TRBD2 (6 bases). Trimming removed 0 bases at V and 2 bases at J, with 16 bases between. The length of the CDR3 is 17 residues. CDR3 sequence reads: CASSLALRLGIQETQYF. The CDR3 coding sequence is TGTGCCAGCAGTTTAGCCCTCCGACTAGGGATACAAGAGACCCAGTACTTC.

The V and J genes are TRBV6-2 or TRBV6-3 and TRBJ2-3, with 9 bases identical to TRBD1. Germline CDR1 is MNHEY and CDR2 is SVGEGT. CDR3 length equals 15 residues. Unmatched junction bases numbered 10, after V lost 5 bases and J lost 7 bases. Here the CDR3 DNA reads TGTGCCAGCAGTAACCCGGGACAGGGAGGAAATACGCAGTATTTT. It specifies CASSNPGQGGNTQYF.

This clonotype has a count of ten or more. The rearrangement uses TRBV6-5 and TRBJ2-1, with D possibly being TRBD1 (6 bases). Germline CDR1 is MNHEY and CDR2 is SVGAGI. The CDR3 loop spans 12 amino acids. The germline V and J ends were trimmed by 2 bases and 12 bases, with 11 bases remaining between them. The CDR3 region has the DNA TGTGCCAGCAGTTACGCCTCAGGGGCGCAGTTCTTC. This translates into CASSYASGAQFF.

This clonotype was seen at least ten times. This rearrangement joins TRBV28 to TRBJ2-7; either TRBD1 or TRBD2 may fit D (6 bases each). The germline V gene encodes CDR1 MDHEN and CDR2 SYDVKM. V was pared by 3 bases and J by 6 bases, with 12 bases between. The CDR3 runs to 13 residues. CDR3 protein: CASSLPGAREQYF. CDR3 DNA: TGTGCCAGCAGTTTGCCGGGGGCTCGCGAGCAGTACTTC.

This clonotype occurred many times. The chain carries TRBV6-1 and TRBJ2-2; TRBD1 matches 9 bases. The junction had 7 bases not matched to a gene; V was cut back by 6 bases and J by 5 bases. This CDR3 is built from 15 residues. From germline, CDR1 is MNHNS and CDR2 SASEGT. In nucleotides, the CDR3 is TGTGCCAGCAGCCTAGGGACAGGGTTGACCGGGGAGCTGTTTTTT. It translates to CASSLGTGLTGELFF.

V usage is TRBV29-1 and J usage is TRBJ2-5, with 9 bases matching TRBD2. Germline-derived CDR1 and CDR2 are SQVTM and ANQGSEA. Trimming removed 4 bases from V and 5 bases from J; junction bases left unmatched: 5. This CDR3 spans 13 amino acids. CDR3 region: CSVAAGGQETQYF. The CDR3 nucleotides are TGCAGCGTTGCGGCGGGGGGGCAGGAGACCCAGTACTTC.

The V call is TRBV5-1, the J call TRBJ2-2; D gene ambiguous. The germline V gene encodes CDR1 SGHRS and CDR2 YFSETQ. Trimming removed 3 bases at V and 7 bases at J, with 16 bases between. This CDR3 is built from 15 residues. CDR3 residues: CASSWASSSNGELFF. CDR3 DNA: TGCGCCAGCAGCTGGGCCTCATCCTCCAACGGGGAGCTGTTTTTT.

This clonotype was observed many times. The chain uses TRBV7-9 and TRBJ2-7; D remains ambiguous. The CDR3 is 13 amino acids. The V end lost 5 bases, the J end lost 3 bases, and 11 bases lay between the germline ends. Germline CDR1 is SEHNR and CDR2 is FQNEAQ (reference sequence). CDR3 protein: CASSAIDIYEQYF. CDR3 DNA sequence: TGTGCCAGCAGCGCGATAGACATCTACGAGCAGTACTTC.

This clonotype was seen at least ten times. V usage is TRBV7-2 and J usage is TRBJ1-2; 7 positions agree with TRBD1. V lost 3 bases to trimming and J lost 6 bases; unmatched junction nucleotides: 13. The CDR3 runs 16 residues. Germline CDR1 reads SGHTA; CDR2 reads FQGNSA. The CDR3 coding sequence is TGTGCCAGCAGCTTGGACAGGAGTAGAATCCCTGATGGCTACACCTTC. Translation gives CASSLDRSRIPDGYTF.

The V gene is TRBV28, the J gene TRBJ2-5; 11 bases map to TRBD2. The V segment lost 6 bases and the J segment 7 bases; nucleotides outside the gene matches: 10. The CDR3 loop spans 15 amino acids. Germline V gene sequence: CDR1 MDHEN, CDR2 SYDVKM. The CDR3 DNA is TGTGCCAGCAGCCAGACTAGCGGGGTGGAGCGGACCCAGTACTTC. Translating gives CASSQTSGVERTQYF.

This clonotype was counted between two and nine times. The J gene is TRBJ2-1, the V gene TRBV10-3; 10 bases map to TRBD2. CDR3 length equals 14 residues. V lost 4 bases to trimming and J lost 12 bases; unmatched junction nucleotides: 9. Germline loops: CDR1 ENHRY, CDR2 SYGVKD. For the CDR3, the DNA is TGTGCCATCAGTGCGGAGCGGGAGGGCCTGAGGCAGTTCTTC. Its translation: CAISAEREGLRQFF.

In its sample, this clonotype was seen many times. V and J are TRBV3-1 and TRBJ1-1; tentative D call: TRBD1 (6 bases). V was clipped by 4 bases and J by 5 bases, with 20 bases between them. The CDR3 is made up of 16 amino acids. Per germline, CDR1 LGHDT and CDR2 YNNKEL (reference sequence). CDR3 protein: CASSLYSWTEGTEAFF. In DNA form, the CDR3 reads TGTGCCAGCAGCCTCTACTCGTGGACAGAAGGGACTGAAGCTTTCTTT.

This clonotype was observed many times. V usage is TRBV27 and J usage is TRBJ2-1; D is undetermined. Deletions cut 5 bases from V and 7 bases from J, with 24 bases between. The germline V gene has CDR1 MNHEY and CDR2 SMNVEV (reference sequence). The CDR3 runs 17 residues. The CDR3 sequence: CASSPGGGPSSGNEQFF. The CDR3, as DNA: TGTGCCAGCAGTCCAGGTGGTGGGCCCTCCTCTGGGAATGAGCAGTTCTTC.

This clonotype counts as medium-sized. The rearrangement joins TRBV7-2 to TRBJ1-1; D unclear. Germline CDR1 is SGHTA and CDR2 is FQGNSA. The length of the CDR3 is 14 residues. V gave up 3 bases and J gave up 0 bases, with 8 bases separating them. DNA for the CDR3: TGTGCCAGCAGCTTCGGGATGTTGAACACTGAAGCTTTCTTT. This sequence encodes CASSFGMLNTEAFF. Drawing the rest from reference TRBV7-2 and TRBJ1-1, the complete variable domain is GAGVSQSPSNKVTEKGKDVELRCDPISGHTALYWYRQSLGQGLEFLIYFQGNSAPDKSGLPSDRFSAERTGGSVSTLTIQRTQQEDSAVYLCASSFGMLNTEAFFGQGTRLTVV.

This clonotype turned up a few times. For the CDR3, the DNA is TGTGCCAGCAGTGCCTTCCCTGGGACGGCTAGTTTCAACTATGGCTACACCTTC. Protein: CASSAFPGTASFNYGYTF. V and J are TRBV2 and TRBJ1-2, with D maybe TRBD1 (5 bases). Trimming stripped 4 bases from V and 2 bases from J, with 23 bases between. The CDR3 contains 18 residues. CDR1 is SNHLY and CDR2 is FYNNEI in the germline V gene.

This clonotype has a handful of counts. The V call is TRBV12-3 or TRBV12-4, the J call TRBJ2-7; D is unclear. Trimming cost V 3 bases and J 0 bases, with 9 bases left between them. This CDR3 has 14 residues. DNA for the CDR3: TGTGCCAGCAGTTTTTGGTCTCGCTCCTACGAGCAGTACTTC. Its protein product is CASSFWSRSYEQYF.

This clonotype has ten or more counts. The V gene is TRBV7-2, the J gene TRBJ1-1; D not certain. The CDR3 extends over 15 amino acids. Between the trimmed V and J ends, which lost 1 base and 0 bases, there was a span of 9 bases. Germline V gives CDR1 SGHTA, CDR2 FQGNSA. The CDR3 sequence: CASSLERSMNTEAFF. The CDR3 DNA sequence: TGTGCCAGCAGCTTAGAGAGGTCAATGAACACTGAAGCTTTCTTT.

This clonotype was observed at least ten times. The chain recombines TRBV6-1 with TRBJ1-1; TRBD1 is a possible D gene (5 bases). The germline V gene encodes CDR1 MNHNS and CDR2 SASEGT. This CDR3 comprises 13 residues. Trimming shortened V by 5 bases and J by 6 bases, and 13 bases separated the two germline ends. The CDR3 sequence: CASSPSRGAEAFF. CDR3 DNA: TGTGCCAGCAGTCCCTCTAGGGGTGCTGAAGCTTTCTTT.